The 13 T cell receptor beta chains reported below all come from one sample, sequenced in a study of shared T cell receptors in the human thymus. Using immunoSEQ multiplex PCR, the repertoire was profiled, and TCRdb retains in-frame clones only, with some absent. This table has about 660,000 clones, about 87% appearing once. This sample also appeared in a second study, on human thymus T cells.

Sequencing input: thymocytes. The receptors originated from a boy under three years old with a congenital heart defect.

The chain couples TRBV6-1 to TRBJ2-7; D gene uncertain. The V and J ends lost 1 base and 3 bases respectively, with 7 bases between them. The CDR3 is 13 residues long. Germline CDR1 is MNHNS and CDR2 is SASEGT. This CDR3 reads CASSEGHNYEQYF. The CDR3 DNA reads TGTGCCAGCAGTGAAGGGCACAACTACGAGCAGTACTTC.

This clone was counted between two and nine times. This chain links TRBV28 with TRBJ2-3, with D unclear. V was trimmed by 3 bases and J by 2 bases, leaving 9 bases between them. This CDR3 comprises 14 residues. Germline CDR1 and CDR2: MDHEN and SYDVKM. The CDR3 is CASSLRPHTDTQYF. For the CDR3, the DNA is TGTGCCAGCAGTTTGCGGCCACACACAGATACGCAGTATTTT.

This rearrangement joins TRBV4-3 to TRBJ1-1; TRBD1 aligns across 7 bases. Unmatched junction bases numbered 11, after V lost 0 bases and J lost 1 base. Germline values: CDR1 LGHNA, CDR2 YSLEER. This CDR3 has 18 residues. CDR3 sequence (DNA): TGCGCCAGCAGCCAAGAGACAGGGAGGTTTGGTCGGAACACTGAAGCTTTCTTT. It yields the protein CASSQETGRFGRNTEAFF.

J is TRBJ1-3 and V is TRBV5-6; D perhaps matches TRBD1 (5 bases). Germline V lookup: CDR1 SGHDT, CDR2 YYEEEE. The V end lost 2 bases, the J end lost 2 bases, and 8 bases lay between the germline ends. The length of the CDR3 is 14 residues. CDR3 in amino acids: CASSFRAAGNTIYF. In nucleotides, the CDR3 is TGTGCCAGCAGCTTCAGGGCGGCTGGAAACACCATATATTTT.

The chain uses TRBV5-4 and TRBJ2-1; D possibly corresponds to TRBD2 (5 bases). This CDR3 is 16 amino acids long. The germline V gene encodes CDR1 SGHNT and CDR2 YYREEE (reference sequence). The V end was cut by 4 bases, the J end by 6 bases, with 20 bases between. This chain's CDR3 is CASSPGWGESRNEQFF. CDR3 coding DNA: TGTGCCAGCAGCCCTGGATGGGGAGAGAGTCGCAATGAGCAGTTCTTC. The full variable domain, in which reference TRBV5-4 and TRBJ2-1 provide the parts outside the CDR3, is ETGVTQSPTHLIKTRGQQVTLRCSSQSGHNTVSWYQQALGQGPQFIFQYYREEENGRGNFPPRFSGLQFPNYSSELNVNALELDDSALYLCASSPGWGESRNEQFFGPGTRLTVL.

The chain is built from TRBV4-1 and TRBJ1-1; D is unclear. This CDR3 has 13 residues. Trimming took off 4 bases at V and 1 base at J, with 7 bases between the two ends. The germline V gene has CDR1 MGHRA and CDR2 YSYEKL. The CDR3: CASSPRWNTEAFF. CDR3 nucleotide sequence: TGCGCCAGCAGCCCACGGTGGAACACTGAAGCTTTCTTT.

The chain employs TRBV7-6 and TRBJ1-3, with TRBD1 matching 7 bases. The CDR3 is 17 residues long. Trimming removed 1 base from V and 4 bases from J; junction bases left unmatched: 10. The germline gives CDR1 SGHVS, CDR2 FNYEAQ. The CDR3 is CASSLEQGSLYGNTIYF. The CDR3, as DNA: TGTGCCAGCAGCTTAGAACAGGGGAGTTTGTACGGAAACACCATATATTTT. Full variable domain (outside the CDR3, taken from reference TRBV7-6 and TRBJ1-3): GAGVSQSPRYKVTKRGQDVALRCDPISGHVSLYWYRQALGQGPEFLTYFNYEAQQDKSGLPNDRFSAERPEGSISTLTIQRTEQRDSAMYRCASSLEQGSLYGNTIYFGEGSWLTVV.

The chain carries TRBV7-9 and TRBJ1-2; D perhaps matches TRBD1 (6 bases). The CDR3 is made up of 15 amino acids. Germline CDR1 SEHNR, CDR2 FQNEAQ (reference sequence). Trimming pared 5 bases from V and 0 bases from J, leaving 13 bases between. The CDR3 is CASSTRGGANYGYTF. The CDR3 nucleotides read TGTGCCAGCAGCACTAGGGGGGGAGCTAACTATGGCTACACCTTC.

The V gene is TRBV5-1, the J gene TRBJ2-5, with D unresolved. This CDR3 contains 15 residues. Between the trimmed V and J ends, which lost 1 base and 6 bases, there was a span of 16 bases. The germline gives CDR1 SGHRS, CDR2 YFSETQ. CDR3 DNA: TGCGCCAGCAGCTTGCTAAGCGAAGACGTGCAGACCCAGTACTTC. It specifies CASSLLSEDVQTQYF.

The CDR3 sequence: CASSWGGALSYEQYF. In nucleotides, the CDR3 is TGTGCCAGCAGCTGGGGAGGGGCATTGAGCTACGAGCAGTACTTC. V and J are TRBV5-4 and TRBJ2-7; 7 bases map to TRBD2. The junction had 9 bases not matched to a gene; V was cut back by 3 bases and J by 3 bases. This CDR3 has 15 amino acids. Germline V gene lookup returns CDR1 SGHNT and CDR2 YYREEE (reference sequence).

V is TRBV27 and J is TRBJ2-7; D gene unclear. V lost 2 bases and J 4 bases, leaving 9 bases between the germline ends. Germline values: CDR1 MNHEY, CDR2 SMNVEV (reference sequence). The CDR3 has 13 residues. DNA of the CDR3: TGTGCCAGCAGTTTACACAGTAAATACGAGCAGTACTTC. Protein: CASSLHSKYEQYF.

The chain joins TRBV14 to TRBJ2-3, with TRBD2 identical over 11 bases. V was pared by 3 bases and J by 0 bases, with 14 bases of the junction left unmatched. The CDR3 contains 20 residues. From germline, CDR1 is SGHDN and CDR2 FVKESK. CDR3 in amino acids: CASSQAPIAGGQISTDTQYF. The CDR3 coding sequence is TGTGCCAGCAGCCAGGCCCCGATAGCGGGGGGGCAGATTAGCACAGATACGCAGTATTTT.

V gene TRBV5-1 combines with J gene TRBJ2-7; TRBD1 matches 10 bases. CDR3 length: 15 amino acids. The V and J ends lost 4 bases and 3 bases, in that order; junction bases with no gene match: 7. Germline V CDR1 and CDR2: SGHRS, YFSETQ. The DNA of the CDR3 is TGCGCCAGCAGCCAAAGGACAGGGGGTTACTACGAGCAGTACTTC. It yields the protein CASSQRTGGYYEQYF. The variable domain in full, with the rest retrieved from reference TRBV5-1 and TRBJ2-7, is KAGVTQTPRYLIKTRGQQVTLSCSPISGHRSVSWYQQTPGQGLQFLFEYFSETQRNKGNFPGRFSGRQFSNSRSEMNVSTLELGDSALYLCASSQRTGGYYEQYFGPGTRLTVT.